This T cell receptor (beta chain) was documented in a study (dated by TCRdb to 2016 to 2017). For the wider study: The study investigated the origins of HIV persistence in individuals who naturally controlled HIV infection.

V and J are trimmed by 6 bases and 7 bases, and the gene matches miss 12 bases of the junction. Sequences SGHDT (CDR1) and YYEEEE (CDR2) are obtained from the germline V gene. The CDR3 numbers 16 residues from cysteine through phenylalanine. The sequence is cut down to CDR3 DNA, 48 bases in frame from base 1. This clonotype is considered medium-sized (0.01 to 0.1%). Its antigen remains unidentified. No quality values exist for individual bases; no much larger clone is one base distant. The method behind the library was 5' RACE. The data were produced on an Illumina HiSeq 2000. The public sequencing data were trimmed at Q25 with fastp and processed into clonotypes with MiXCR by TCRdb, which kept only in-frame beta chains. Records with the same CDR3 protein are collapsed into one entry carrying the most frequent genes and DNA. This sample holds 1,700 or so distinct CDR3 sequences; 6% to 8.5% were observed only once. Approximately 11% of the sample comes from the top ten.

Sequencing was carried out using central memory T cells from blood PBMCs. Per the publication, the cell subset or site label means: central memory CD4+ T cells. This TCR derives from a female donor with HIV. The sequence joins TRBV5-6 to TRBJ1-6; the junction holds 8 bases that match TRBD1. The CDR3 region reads CASTSIRTGRNSPLHF. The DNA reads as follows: TGTGCCAGCACCTCTATAAGGACAGGGCGGAATTCACCCCTCCACTTT. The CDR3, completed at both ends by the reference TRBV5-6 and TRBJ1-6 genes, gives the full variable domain DAGVTQSPTHLIKTRGQQVTLRCSPKSGHDTVSWYQQALGQGPQFIFQYYEEEERQRGNFPDRFSGHQFPNYSSELNVNALLLGDSALYLCASTSIRTGRNSPLHFGNGTRLTVT.